The T cell receptor (beta chain) described here comes from a study of cytomegalovirus exposure and HLA in healthy donors. For the study at large: A preliminary data release comprised tens of millions of unique TCRs obtained from HLA-typed donors.

A multiplex PCR was run with 60 Vbeta primers and 13 Jbeta primers. This table comes from immunoSEQ multiplex PCR, and its TCRdb copy is limited to in-frame clones, with some not included. Of about 110,000 clones listed, roughly three quarters are singletons. Worth noting for this clone: Its antigen is currently unknown.

Study-wide results and caveats: Common viral pathogens were later found to be apparently linked to several of the most significant clusters. Analyzed later, most CMV-associated TCR beta chains appeared HLA-restricted. Specificity of a few CMV-associated chains for CMV antigens was verified in vitro.

CDR1 is LNHDA and CDR2 is SQIVND in the germline V gene (reference sequence). The CDR3 loop spans 14 amino acids. V was clipped by 6 bases and J by 10 bases, with 16 bases between them. The sample consisted of PBMCs. The origin of this receptor is a young man in good health and CMV-seronegative. The V gene is TRBV19, the J gene TRBJ1-6, with D perhaps matching TRBD1 (5 bases). For the CDR3, the DNA is TGTGCCAGTAGCCCACCGGGGGAAATATCACCCCTCCACTTT. It yields the protein CASSPPGEISPLHF.